This T cell receptor (beta chain) comes out of a study of neurological immune-mediated disorders. Whenever a sequencing run was performed, it yielded over 160 million TCR-beta sequences from 15-18 subjects. Each CDR3 protein is one row after TCRdb ran MiXCR on the 5' RACE reads. The top ten hold around 3.1% of the sample, which has roughly 100,000 distinct CDR3 sequences, roughly a tenth seen once. Time point denoted: longitudinal time-point 3. Germline V gene data show CDR1 as SGHRS and CDR2 as YFSETQ. This CDR3 has 15 residues. Unmatched junction bases numbered 8, after V lost 4 bases and J lost 6 bases.

This chain uses TRBV5-1 with TRBJ2-1, with 9 bases identical to TRBD2. The source of this sequence is a female donor with HTLV-1-associated myelopathy (HAM/TSP). Sequencing used PBMCs. The CDR3 DNA reads as TGCGCCAGCAGCCCGGGACTAGCAGACTTCAATGAGCAGTTCTTC. Translating gives CASSPGLADFNEQFF.